The TCR beta chain under discussion was sequenced for a study of lymphopenia after photon versus proton radiotherapy. Study observations and caveats: Relative stability marked proton patients; photon patients lost diversity and naive cells.

Method: immunoSEQ multiplex PCR; TCRdb's copy keeps in-frame clones and lacks some. The sample has around 150,000 clones; approximately 91% are singletons. With 4 bases clipped from V and 0 bases from J, the junction kept 9 bases outside the gene matches. This CDR3 is built from 16 residues. The germline V gene has CDR1 SGHRS and CDR2 YFSETQ. As regards this clone: Its specificity is unknown.

The clonotype originates from a man aged 45-65 years with gastric cancer. The V gene is TRBV5-1, the J gene TRBJ1-2, with 7 bases lining up with TRBD1. The specimen was peripheral blood, collected from a patient treated with photon-based radiotherapy. CDR3 in amino acids: CASSTSGQPSNYGYTF. CDR3 DNA: TGCGCCAGCAGCACGTCGGGACAGCCCTCTAACTATGGCTACACCTTC.